This T cell receptor beta chain was captured by sequencing in a study of shared clonotypes between healthy human individuals. Sequencing used immunoSEQ multiplex PCR; TCRdb keeps in-frame clones, though not all of them. The sample contains roughly 1,500,000 clones, around 98.5% of which appear only once. Germline V gene lookup returns CDR1 SGHRS and CDR2 YFSETQ. The CDR3 runs 17 residues. The trim removed 3 bases at V and 1 base at J, leaving 7 bases unmatched. V is TRBV5-1 and J is TRBJ2-6, with 7 nucleotides matching TRBD1. The material sequenced was naive CD4+ T cells sorted from blood. Indicated subset: CD45RA+ positively selected. The sequence derives from a man in his thirties or forties in good health. The CDR3 bases are TGCGCCAGCAGCTCACAGGGGATTGGGTCTGGGGCCAACGTCCTGACTTTC. Encoded protein: CASSSQGIGSGANVLTF.